Listed here is a single TCR beta chain. The data are from a study of blood T cell repertoires in COVID-19. On the study more broadly: PBMCs, B-cell-depleted T cells, or T cells provided the cDNA or gDNA that made up the material.

The CDR3 length is 14 residues. The germline CDR1 and CDR2 sequences are SGHVS and FNYEAQ. With 0 bases removed from V and 9 bases from J, the gap between germline ends came to 9 bases. This table comes from immunoSEQ multiplex PCR, and its TCRdb copy is limited to in-frame clones, with some not included. The sample consists of around 250,000 clones, approximately 89% of them appearing once. This chain uses TRBV7-6 with TRBJ1-6, with no clear D. The receptor comes from a middle-aged man with active or convalescent COVID-19. The sample consisted of peripheral blood. In nucleotides, the CDR3 is TGTGCCAGCAGCTTAGCGGAAGGGAGTTCACCCCTCCACTTT. Translated: CASSLAEGSSPLHF.